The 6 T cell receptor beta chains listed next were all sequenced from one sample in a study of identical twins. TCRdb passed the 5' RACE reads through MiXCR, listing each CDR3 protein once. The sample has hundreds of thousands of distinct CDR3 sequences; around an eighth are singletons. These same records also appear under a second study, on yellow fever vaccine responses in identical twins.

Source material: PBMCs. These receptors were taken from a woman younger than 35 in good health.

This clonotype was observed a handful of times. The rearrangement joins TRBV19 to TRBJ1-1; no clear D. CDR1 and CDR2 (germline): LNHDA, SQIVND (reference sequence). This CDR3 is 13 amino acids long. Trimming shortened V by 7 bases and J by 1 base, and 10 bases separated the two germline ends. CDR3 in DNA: TGTGCCAGTACCTCAAGAGGGAACACTGAAGCTTTCTTT. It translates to CASTSRGNTEAFF.

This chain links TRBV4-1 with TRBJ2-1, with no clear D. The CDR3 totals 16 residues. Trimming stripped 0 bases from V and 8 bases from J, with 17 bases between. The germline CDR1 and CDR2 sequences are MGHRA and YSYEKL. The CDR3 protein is CASSQDMATMADEQFF. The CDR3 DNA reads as TGCGCCAGCAGCCAAGATATGGCAACCATGGCGGATGAGCAGTTCTTC.

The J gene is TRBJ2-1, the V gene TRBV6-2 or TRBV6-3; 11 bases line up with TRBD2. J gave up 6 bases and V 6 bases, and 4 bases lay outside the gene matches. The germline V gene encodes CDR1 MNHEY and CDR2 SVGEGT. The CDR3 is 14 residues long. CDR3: CASRLAGASNEQFF. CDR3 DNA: TGTGCCAGCAGACTAGCGGGAGCGTCCAATGAGCAGTTCTTC.

The CDR3 reads CASSQGDPGRKHSGANVLTF. The CDR3 DNA follows: TGTGCCAGCAGCCAAGGAGATCCGGGACGGAAACATTCTGGGGCCAACGTCCTGACTTTC. V is TRBV3-1 and J is TRBJ2-6, with D perhaps assigned TRBD1 or TRBD2 (5 bases each). The CDR3 sequence is 20 residues long. Deletions cut 1 base from V and 1 base from J, with 20 bases between. Germline lookup yields CDR1 LGHDT and CDR2 YNNKEL (reference sequence).

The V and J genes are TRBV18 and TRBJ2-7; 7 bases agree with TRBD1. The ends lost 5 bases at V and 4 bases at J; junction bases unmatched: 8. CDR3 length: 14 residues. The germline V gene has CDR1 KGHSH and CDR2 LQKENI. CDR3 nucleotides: TGTGCCAGCTCAGTCACCGGGACAGCGTACGAGCAGTACGTC. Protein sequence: CASSVTGTAYEQYV.

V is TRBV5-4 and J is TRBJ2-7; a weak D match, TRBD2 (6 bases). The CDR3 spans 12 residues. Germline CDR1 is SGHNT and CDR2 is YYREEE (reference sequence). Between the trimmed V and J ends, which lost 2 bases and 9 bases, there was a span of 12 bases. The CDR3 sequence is CASSFRSGPQYV. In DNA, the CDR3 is TGTGCCAGCAGCTTCAGGAGCGGGCCGCAGTACGTC.